The 22 T cell receptor beta chains listed next were all sequenced from one sample in a study of technical replicates of blood from a handful of donors. TCRdb's table, derived via immunoSEQ multiplex PCR, lists solely in-frame clones and lacks some. The profile shows just over 55,000 clones, over 85% of them singletons. The sample was PBMCs. The receptor source for this set is a human donor in good health. Some clones in this sample may be carry-over from other donors' samples.

This chain joins TRBV27 and TRBJ2-7, with 7 bases that match TRBD1. The CDR3 extends over 14 amino acids. The V gene's germline CDR1 is MNHEY and CDR2 SMNVEV (reference sequence). With V trimmed by 5 bases and J by 2 bases, 6 bases remained unmatched. The CDR3: CASSRQGRPYEQYF. The CDR3 nucleotides are TGTGCCAGCAGTAGACAGGGAAGGCCCTACGAGCAGTACTTC.

In nucleotides, the CDR3 is TGTGCCAGCAGCTTCGGACAGAGCAATCAGCCCCAGCATTTT. Translating it yields CASSFGQSNQPQHF. The rearrangement links TRBV5-6 to TRBJ1-5; D is perhaps TRBD1 (6 bases). Trimming left V 2 bases short and J 1 base short, with 7 bases between. The CDR3 loop spans 14 amino acids. CDR1 and CDR2 (germline): SGHDT, YYEEEE.

The CDR3 spells CASSSPGTSGGGTDTQYF. CDR3 DNA: TGCGCCAGCAGTTCTCCCGGGACTAGCGGGGGGGGCACAGATACGCAGTATTTT. This chain links TRBV5-1 with TRBJ2-3, with 16 bases identical to TRBD2. The germline gives CDR1 SGHRS, CDR2 YFSETQ. V was clipped by 5 bases and J by 1 base; unmatched bases: 7. CDR3 length: 18 amino acids.

The CDR3 DNA sequence: TGTGCCAGCAGTGATCGGGCCGCGGGTCCTTCTGGAAACACCATATATTTT. The encoded protein is CASSDRAAGPSGNTIYF. The chain is built from TRBV6-1 and TRBJ1-3; D is ambiguous. The CDR3 runs 17 residues. V gave up 3 bases and J gave up 1 base, with 16 bases separating them. In germline, CDR1 is MNHNS, CDR2 SASEGT.

This clone was found once. J is TRBJ2-3 and V is TRBV18; TRBD2 aligns across 12 bases. Germline V gives CDR1 KGHSH, CDR2 LQKENI. The CDR3 consists of 17 residues. Trimming cost V 5 bases and J 5 bases; bases outside gene matches: 11. The CDR3 protein is CASSASPSGGAGDTQYF. The CDR3 nucleotides are TGTGCCAGCTCAGCATCCCCTAGCGGGGGGGCCGGAGATACGCAGTATTTT.

The CDR3 sequence is CASSYHRGLSGNTIYF. The CDR3 nucleotides are TGTGCCAGCAGTTACCACAGGGGGCTCTCTGGAAACACCATATATTTT. The V and J genes are TRBV6-5 and TRBJ1-3; 9 positions match TRBD1. V dropped 2 bases and J dropped 0; count of bases not matched to a gene: 2. This CDR3 comprises 16 residues. Germline V gives CDR1 MNHEY, CDR2 SVGAGI.

This clone came up once. The chain is built from TRBV6-1 and TRBJ1-6; 7 bases match TRBD1. V trimming: 2 bases; J trimming: 6 bases; junction bases outside the gene matches: 4. The germline CDR1 and CDR2 sequences are MNHNS and SASEGT. The CDR3 sequence is 15 residues long. CDR3 residues: CASSEIDRVNSPLHF. CDR3 nucleotides: TGTGCCAGCAGTGAAATAGACAGGGTTAATTCACCCCTCCACTTT.

The gene calls are TRBV18 and TRBJ1-2, with a possible D match to TRBD1 (5 bases). Germline CDR1 reads KGHSH; CDR2 reads LQKENI. V was shortened by 2 bases and J by 3 bases, with 13 bases between the two germline ends. This CDR3 region has 15 residues. CDR3 protein: CASSPTAGRDYGYTF. As DNA, the CDR3 is TGTGCCAGCTCACCAACGGCAGGGAGGGACTATGGCTACACCTTC. The whole variable domain, filled in from reference TRBV18 and TRBJ1-2, reads NAGVMQNPRHLVRRRGQEARLRCSPMKGHSHVYWYRQLPEEGLKFMVYLQKENIIDESGMPKERFSAEFPKEGPSILRIQQVVRGDSAAYFCASSPTAGRDYGYTFGSGTRLTVV.

By its share, this clone is medium-sized. The rearrangement links TRBV5-4 to TRBJ2-7, with TRBD1 identical over 7 bases. CDR3 size: 15 residues. The V and J ends lost 0 bases and 5 bases, in that order; junction bases with no gene match: 8. Germline CDR1 and CDR2: SGHNT and YYREEE (reference sequence). CDR3 protein: CASSLEGAGGHEQYF. The CDR3 nucleotides are TGTGCCAGCAGCTTGGAGGGGGCAGGGGGACACGAGCAGTACTTC.

V gene TRBV29-1 combines with J gene TRBJ1-1, with 9 bases identical to TRBD1. The CDR3 covers 13 residues. From germline, CDR1 is SQVTM and CDR2 ANQGSEA. Trimming cost V 4 bases and J 3 bases; bases outside gene matches: 3. This CDR3 reads CSVGTGEHTEAFF. Here the CDR3 DNA reads TGCAGCGTTGGGACAGGGGAGCACACTGAAGCTTTCTTT.

The chain carries TRBV19 and TRBJ2-1; TRBD1 aligns across 9 bases. CDR1 is LNHDA and CDR2 is SQIVND in the germline V gene (reference sequence). The CDR3 totals 15 residues. Losses at the gene ends were 6 bases for V and 7 bases for J; bases not matched to a gene: 10. CDR3 amino acids: CASRRGGTGSNEQFF. The CDR3 bases are TGTGCCAGTAGGCGGGGAGGGACAGGGAGTAATGAGCAGTTCTTC.

The V call is TRBV19, the J call TRBJ1-4, with D possibly matching TRBD1 (6 bases). The CDR3 runs 15 residues. Between the trimmed V and J ends, which lost 5 bases and 0 bases, there was a span of 10 bases. Looked up from germline, CDR1 is LNHDA and CDR2 is SQIVND (reference sequence). This chain's CDR3 is CASSSQGATNEKLFF. As DNA, the CDR3 is TGTGCCAGTAGTTCACAGGGAGCAACTAATGAAAAACTGTTTTTT.

This clone was counted a single time. The V call is TRBV5-1, the J call TRBJ2-6; 9 nucleotides line up with TRBD1. This CDR3 contains 16 residues. Germline CDR1 SGHRS, CDR2 YFSETQ. J was trimmed by 0 bases and V by 4 bases; bases with no gene match: 2. The CDR3 reads CASSETGGSGANVLTF. CDR3 in DNA: TGCGCCAGCAGCGAGACAGGGGGCTCTGGGGCCAACGTCCTGACTTTC.

This chain links TRBV2 with TRBJ2-5; D might be TRBD2 (6 bases). There are 12 residues in the CDR3. Between the trimmed V and J ends, which lost 7 bases and 6 bases, there was a span of 12 bases. Germline V gene sequence: CDR1 SNHLY, CDR2 FYNNEI. CDR3 loop: CASIPGGKTQYF. The DNA for the CDR3 is TGTGCCAGCATCCCTGGGGGGAAGACCCAGTACTTC.

This chain joins TRBV4-1 and TRBJ1-5; 8 bases match TRBD1. This CDR3 is built from 15 residues. V was pared by 0 bases and J by 10 bases, with 8 bases of the junction left unmatched. Looked up from germline, CDR1 is MGHRA and CDR2 is YSYEKL. The CDR3 DNA follows: TGCGCCAGCAGCCAAGAGGTGCAGGGGGCTACCCCCCAGCATTTT. Amino acids: CASSQEVQGATPQHF.

The chain is built from TRBV30 and TRBJ1-1; TRBD1 matches 8 bases. V was clipped by 3 bases and J by 1 base; unmatched bases: 4. This CDR3 comprises 14 residues. Per the germline V gene, CDR1 is GTSNPN and CDR2 is SVGIG (reference sequence). The CDR3 spells CAWRRGQGNTEAFF. The DNA of the CDR3 is TGTGCCTGGAGAAGAGGACAGGGGAACACTGAAGCTTTCTTT.

The chain joins TRBV7-2 to TRBJ2-7, with TRBD2 matching over 11 bases. This CDR3 is 15 amino acids long. CDR1 SGHTA and CDR2 FQGNSA come from the germline V gene. J was trimmed by 6 bases and V by 2 bases; bases with no gene match: 6. CDR3 sequence reads: CASSLLLAGEGEQYF. The CDR3 DNA reads as TGTGCCAGCAGCTTATTACTAGCGGGAGAAGGCGAGCAGTACTTC.

This chain links TRBV7-9 with TRBJ2-2, with TRBD2 matching 8 bases. Unmatched junction bases numbered 8, after V lost 5 bases and J lost 6 bases. Germline-derived CDR1 and CDR2 are SEHNR and FQNEAQ (reference sequence). This CDR3 has 15 residues. Here the CDR3 reads CASSGLAGGPGELFF. CDR3 in DNA: TGTGCCAGCAGCGGTTTGGCGGGGGGCCCCGGGGAGCTGTTTTTT.

The V and J genes are TRBV5-8 and TRBJ1-5; D is unclear. Germline CDR1 and CDR2: SGHTS and YDEGEE. The CDR3 contains 15 residues. V was shortened by 2 bases and J by 0 bases, with 9 bases between the two germline ends. The CDR3 bases are TGTGCCAGCAGCTTTCGCGGGTATAGCAATCAGCCCCAGCATTTT. Protein sequence: CASSFRGYSNQPQHF.

V is TRBV4-3 and J is TRBJ2-2; 7 bases agree with TRBD1. The junction had 20 bases not matched to a gene; V was cut back by 3 bases and J by 4 bases. Germline CDR1 reads LGHNA; CDR2 reads YSLEER. CDR3 size: 20 residues. The CDR3 reads CASSQGPKGQQKDPTGELFF. The CDR3 DNA reads as TGCGCCAGCAGCCAGGGTCCTAAGGGACAGCAAAAAGACCCCACCGGGGAGCTGTTTTTT.

The V and J genes are TRBV27 and TRBJ2-1; D is possibly TRBD1 (6 bases). Trimming shortened V by 6 bases and J by 4 bases, and 10 bases separated the two germline ends. The CDR3 covers 13 residues. The germline V gene encodes CDR1 MNHEY and CDR2 SMNVEV (reference sequence). The CDR3 region is CASRRTGYNEQFF. In DNA form, the CDR3 reads TGTGCCAGCAGACGAACAGGGTACAATGAGCAGTTCTTC.

The V gene is TRBV4-2, the J gene TRBJ2-7; TRBD1 might be the D (5 bases). There are 16 residues in the CDR3. Trimming stripped 0 bases from V and 0 bases from J, with 12 bases between. CDR1 is LGHNA, CDR2 YNFKEQ, per germline. In DNA form, the CDR3 reads TGTGCCAGCAGCCAAGATCAGACAGAACCCTCCTACGAGCAGTACTTC. Translation gives CASSQDQTEPSYEQYF.